This T cell receptor beta chain was observed in a study of shared clonotypes between healthy human individuals. Details on this clone: Its specificity is not known.

The study's findings and limits: Compared with memory subsets, naive subsets generally had larger estimated richness. The study found 4.5% to 6% of naive CD4 clonotypes shared across several donors.

Naivety among CD8 cells was defined by CD45RO negativity and positive CCR7 selection, thereby excluding terminally differentiated effector memory CD45RA+ cells. In the original analysis: As immunoSEQ supplied junction-only sequences (without quality scores), filtering differed. Assay used: immunoSEQ multiplex PCR; TCRdb lists only in-frame clones, some missing. V and J calls and clone size are as listed in that table; D and trimming were resolved from the DNA. Among about 2.2 million clones listed, about 92% were seen once. What was sequenced was naive CD8+ T cells from PBMCs. This clonotype was obtained from a man between 18 and 35 years old in good health. Some clones in this sample may be carry-over from other donors' samples.

The CDR3 DNA follows: TGTGCCAGCGGCCCATCCTACGAGCAGTACTTC. Protein product: CASGPSYEQYF. This chain joins TRBV28 and TRBJ2-7, with no clear D. Germline assignment: CDR1 MDHEN and CDR2 SYDVKM. V was trimmed by 8 bases and J by 1 base, leaving 6 bases between them. The CDR3 loop spans 11 amino acids. Full variable domain (missing parts from reference TRBV28 and TRBJ2-7): DVKVTQSSRYLVKRTGEKVFLECVQDMDHENMFWYRQDPGLGLRLIYFSYDVKMKEKGDIPEGYSVSREKKERFSLILESASTNQTSMYLCASGPSYEQYFGPGTRLTVT.